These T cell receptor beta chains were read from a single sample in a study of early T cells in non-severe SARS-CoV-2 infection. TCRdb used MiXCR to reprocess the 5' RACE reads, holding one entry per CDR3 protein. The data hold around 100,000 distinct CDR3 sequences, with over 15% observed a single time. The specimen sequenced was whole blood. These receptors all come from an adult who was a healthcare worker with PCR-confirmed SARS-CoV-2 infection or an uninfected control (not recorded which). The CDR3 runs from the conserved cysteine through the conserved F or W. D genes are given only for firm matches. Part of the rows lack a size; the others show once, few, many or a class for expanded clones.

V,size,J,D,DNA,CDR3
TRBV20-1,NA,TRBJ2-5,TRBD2,TGCAGTGCCCGGGCCCTAGCGGGGGCGGCAGAGACCCAGTACTTC,CSARALAGAAETQYF
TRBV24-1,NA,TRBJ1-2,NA,TGTGCCACCAGTGATGCCGGCACACACTCCGGCTACACCTTC,CATSDAGTHSGYTF
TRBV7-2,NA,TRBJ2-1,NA,TGTGCCAGCAGCTTAGTCCCGAACTTACTCTCCTACAATGAGCAGTTCTTC,CASSLVPNLLSYNEQFF
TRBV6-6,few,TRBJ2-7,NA,TGTGCCAGCGGAATCACAGCCCGATACGAGCAGTACTTC,CASGITARYEQYF
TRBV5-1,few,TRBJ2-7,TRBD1,TGCGCCAGCAGCGTGGGACAGGGGGCCTACGAGCAGTACTTC,CASSVGQGAYEQYF
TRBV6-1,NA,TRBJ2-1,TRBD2,TGTGCCAGCAGCACCTCTCGGTGGGAGGGCCCCAATGAGCAGTTCTTC,CASSTSRWEGPNEQFF
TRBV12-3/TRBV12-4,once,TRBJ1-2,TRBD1,TGTGCCAGCAGTTTAGGGGACAGGGCCTATGGCTACACCTTC,CASSLGDRAYGYTF
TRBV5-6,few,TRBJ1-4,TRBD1,TGTGCCAGCAGCTTAACAGGGGCCCGTGAAAAACTGTTTTTT,CASSLTGAREKLFF
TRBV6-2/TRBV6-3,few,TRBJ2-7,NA,TGTGCCAGCAGTCGGGACCGCTCCAACGAGCAGTACTTC,CASSRDRSNEQYF
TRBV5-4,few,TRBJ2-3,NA,TGTGCCAGCAGCGCAAAGGAGGGCGGAGGGGTCTCAGATACGCAGTATTTT,CASSAKEGGGVSDTQYF
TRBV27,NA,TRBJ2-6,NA,TGTGCCAGCAGTTTATTGGGGCAGCCAATGACCTCTGGGGCCAACGTCCTGACTTTC,CASSLLGQPMTSGANVLTF
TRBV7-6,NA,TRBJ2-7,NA,TGTGCCAGCAGCTCCTCCACGGGCTACGAGCAGTACTTC,CASSSSTGYEQYF
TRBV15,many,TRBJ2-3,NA,TGTGCCACCAGCAGAGAGAGGGAGGTAGATACGCAGTATTTT,CATSREREVDTQYF
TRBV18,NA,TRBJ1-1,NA,TGTGCCAGCTCGGGATCGGGACAAATGAACACTGAAGCTTTCTTT,CASSGSGQMNTEAFF
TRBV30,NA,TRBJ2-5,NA,TGTGCCTGGGGTAAGCGAGAGACCCAGTACTTC,CAWGKRETQYF
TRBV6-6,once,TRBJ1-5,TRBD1,TGTGCCAGCCGGGACAGGGCCCCTCAGCCCCAGCATTTT,CASRDRAPQPQHF
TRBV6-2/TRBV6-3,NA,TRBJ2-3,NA,TGTGCCAGCAGCACCCCCCTCGGAGAGAGCACAGATACGCAGTATTTT,CASSTPLGESTDTQYF
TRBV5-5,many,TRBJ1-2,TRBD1,TGTGCCAGCAGCCCGGACAGGGGGAATGGCTACACCTTC,CASSPDRGNGYTF
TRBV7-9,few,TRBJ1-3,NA,TGTGCCGTTCGGGGTGTAAAATTCTCTGGAAACACCATATATTTT,CAVRGVKFSGNTIYF
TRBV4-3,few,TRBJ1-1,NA,TGCGCCAGCAGCCAAGTGGAGGCTGGCGCTGAAGCTTTCTTT,CASSQVEAGAEAFF
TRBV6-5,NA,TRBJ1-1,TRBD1,TGTGCCAGCAGTTACACCGACAGGGACACTGAAGCTTTCTTT,CASSYTDRDTEAFF
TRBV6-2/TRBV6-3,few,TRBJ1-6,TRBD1,TGTGCCAGCACTCCGACAGGGGCCCATAATTCACCCCTCCACTTT,CASTPTGAHNSPLHF
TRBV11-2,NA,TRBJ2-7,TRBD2,TGTGCCAGCAGCGTGAGCGGGAGCACCTACGAGCAGTACTTC,CASSVSGSTYEQYF
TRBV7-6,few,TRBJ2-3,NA,TGTGCCAGCAGCCCTTATAGTGGCGGCCCCACAGATACGCAGTATTTT,CASSPYSGGPTDTQYF
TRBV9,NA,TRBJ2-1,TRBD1,TGTGCCAGCAGCCTGGGACAGGGGGTGGACATAAATGAGCAGTTCTTC,CASSLGQGVDINEQFF